What follows is one TCR beta chain and its context. The antigen is not known. This entry belongs to a study of CXCR3-negative and CXCR3-positive naive CD8 T cells. Study-level points and caveats: Whereas both naive subsets had comparably high diversity, memory CD8+ cells had much lower diversity.

The CDR3 loop spans 17 amino acids. Germline-derived CDR1 and CDR2 are SEHNR and FQNEAQ (reference sequence). All TRB cDNA libraries came from 5' RACE performed with UMI labels. From its re-call of the 5' RACE reads, TCRdb lists each CDR3 protein once, without DNA. Its table lists 80,000 to 95,000 distinct CDR3 sequences. This clonotype was obtained from a human donor in good health. Some clones in this sample may be carry-over from other donors' samples. Material for sequencing was naive CXCR3- CD8+ T cells from blood. The subset: CD45RO-CCR7+CD27+CD95- naive CD8+ T cells lacking CXCR3 (TNR3-). The V call is TRBV7-9, the J call TRBJ2-2; the TCRdb D gene call, TRBD2, has no DNA to confirm it. The chain's CDR3 is CASSLTGTTSNTGELFF.